The next 20 T cell receptor beta chains were all read from a single sample in a study of cytomegalovirus exposure and HLA in healthy donors. Only in-frame clones appear in the TCRdb table, and some are missing; sequencing was by immunoSEQ multiplex PCR. The data hold roughly 120,000 clones, with over 90% observed a single time. Sequencing was performed on PBMCs. These receptors were collected from a woman aged 18-29 years in good health and CMV-seronegative.

This clone was seen once. V is TRBV6-1 and J is TRBJ2-2; 10 nucleotides align to TRBD1. This CDR3 comprises 15 residues. The J segment lost 4 bases and the V segment lost 6 bases, leaving 5 bases of the junction unmatched. The germline V gene has CDR1 MNHNS and CDR2 SASEGT. CDR3: CASRTGTGATGELFF. CDR3 coding DNA: TGTGCCAGCAGAACCGGGACAGGGGCCACCGGGGAGCTGTTTTTT.

The rearrangement joins TRBV6-5 to TRBJ1-1, with a possible D match to TRBD1 (5 bases). Germline V gene data show CDR1 as MNHEY and CDR2 as SVGAGI. The CDR3 loop spans 14 amino acids. Trimming took off 2 bases at V and 4 bases at J, with 11 bases between the two ends. Here the CDR3 reads CASSYAREGTEAFF. CDR3 DNA sequence: TGTGCCAGCAGTTACGCCAGGGAGGGCACTGAAGCTTTCTTT.

V gene TRBV5-1 combines with J gene TRBJ2-1; 13 nucleotides agree with TRBD2. Trimming took 0 bases from V and 8 from J; bases not matched to a gene: 2. In germline, CDR1 is SGHRS, CDR2 YFSETQ. This CDR3 contains 15 residues. The CDR3 coding sequence is TGCGCCAGCAGCTTGGGGACTAGCGGGGGAGATGAGCAGTTCTTC. Amino acids: CASSLGTSGGDEQFF. Supplemented by reference TRBV5-1 and TRBJ2-1, the full variable domain reads KAGVTQTPRYLIKTRGQQVTLSCSPISGHRSVSWYQQTPGQGLQFLFEYFSETQRNKGNFPGRFSGRQFSNSRSEMNVSTLELGDSALYLCASSLGTSGGDEQFFGPGTRLTVL.

This clone was counted once. This chain joins TRBV5-6 and TRBJ2-1; 8 positions match TRBD2. The germline V gene encodes CDR1 SGHDT and CDR2 YYEEEE. This CDR3 region has 15 residues. J was trimmed by 6 bases and V by 0 bases; bases with no gene match: 5. For the CDR3, the DNA is TGTGCCAGCAGCTTGGGTACTAGCGGAGTCAATGAGCAGTTCTTC. It encodes CASSLGTSGVNEQFF. Complete variable domain (other parts from reference TRBV5-6 and TRBJ2-1): DAGVTQSPTHLIKTRGQQVTLRCSPKSGHDTVSWYQQALGQGPQFIFQYYEEEERQRGNFPDRFSGHQFPNYSSELNVNALLLGDSALYLCASSLGTSGVNEQFFGPGTRLTVL.

V usage is TRBV19 and J usage is TRBJ1-5; 7 bases are a match to TRBD1. J was trimmed by 8 bases and V by 6 bases; bases with no gene match: 4. Germline CDR1 LNHDA, CDR2 SQIVND (reference sequence). The CDR3 length is 12 residues. CDR3 region: CASRRQGEPQHF. The CDR3, as DNA: TGTGCCAGTAGAAGACAGGGCGAGCCCCAGCATTTT.

V is TRBV10-3 and J is TRBJ2-1; 13 positions agree with TRBD2. Germline trimming cut 5 bases from V and 0 bases from J; bases unmatched to any gene: 4. Germline V gene data show CDR1 as ENHRY and CDR2 as SYGVKD. The CDR3 sequence is 17 residues long. CDR3: CAISSLAGGDSYNEQFF. The CDR3 DNA sequence: TGTGCCATCAGTTCACTAGCGGGGGGGGACTCCTACAATGAGCAGTTCTTC.

This chain links TRBV28 with TRBJ2-1; possible D gene TRBD2, 5 bases. The CDR3 sequence is 17 residues long. The germline V gene encodes CDR1 MDHEN and CDR2 SYDVKM. V lost 7 bases to trimming and J lost 2 bases, with 21 bases between them. The CDR3 loop reads CASKRALYGRAYNEQFF. The DNA for the CDR3 is TGTGCCAGCAAAAGGGCCTTGTATGGGCGGGCCTACAATGAGCAGTTCTTC.

This clone came up once. This CDR3 is CASSAGTSYNEQFF. CDR3 DNA sequence: TGTGCCAGCTCGGCGGGAACCAGCTACAATGAGCAGTTCTTC. This rearrangement joins TRBV28 to TRBJ2-1; possibly TRBD2 for D (6 bases). This CDR3 comprises 14 residues. Trimming stripped 8 bases from V and 3 bases from J, with 14 bases between. Germline V gene sequence: CDR1 MDHEN, CDR2 SYDVKM.

This clone was counted once. The chain uses TRBV19 and TRBJ2-4; 9 bases agree with TRBD1. V lost 8 bases and J lost 2; bases outside the gene matches: 10. From germline, CDR1 is LNHDA and CDR2 SQIVND (reference sequence). This CDR3 has 16 residues. CDR3 DNA sequence: TGTGCCAGTGGTACGACAGGGGGAAATCCCAAAAACATTCAGTACTTC. It specifies CASGTTGGNPKNIQYF.

The genes are TRBV6-5 and TRBJ2-3; D unclear. V was shortened by 6 bases and J by 3 bases, with 13 bases between the two germline ends. The CDR3 loop spans 14 amino acids. Per the germline V gene, CDR1 is MNHEY and CDR2 is SVGAGI. The DNA for the CDR3 is TGTGCCAGCAGCCCCCGAGCAGGAACAGATACGCAGTATTTT. This sequence encodes CASSPRAGTDTQYF.

V usage is TRBV18 and J usage is TRBJ1-5; no clear D. Germline V gene lookup returns CDR1 KGHSH and CDR2 LQKENI. The CDR3 is 13 amino acids. The ends were cut back, 2 bases at V and 4 bases at J, with 6 bases in the middle. CDR3 in DNA: TGTGCCAGCTCACCAGGGGAGAATCAGCCCCAGCATTTT. It encodes CASSPGENQPQHF.

The chain combines TRBV2 with TRBJ2-1, with 7 bases identical to TRBD2. Per germline, CDR1 SNHLY and CDR2 FYNNEI. Trimming removed 7 bases from V and 1 base from J; junction bases left unmatched: 7. The CDR3 length is 15 residues. The CDR3 nucleotides read TGTGCCAGCATGCGGTCGGGGGGATCCTACAATGAGCAGTTCTTC. Its protein product is CASMRSGGSYNEQFF.

J is TRBJ1-2 and V is TRBV7-2, with D possibly matching TRBD1 (5 bases). The CDR3 length is 11 residues. From germline, CDR1 is SGHTA and CDR2 FQGNSA. V shed 9 bases and J shed 5 bases, with 10 bases lying between them. The CDR3 protein is CARQGVYGYTF. The CDR3 DNA is TGTGCCAGGCAAGGGGTGTATGGCTACACCTTC.

This clone was found once. The chain uses TRBV18 and TRBJ1-5; D uncertain. CDR1 and CDR2 (germline): KGHSH, LQKENI. There are 15 residues in the CDR3. V was pared by 1 base and J by 2 bases, with 9 bases between. CDR3 sequence: CASSPQGVGNQPQHF. The CDR3 DNA reads as TGTGCCAGCTCACCACAGGGAGTTGGCAATCAGCCCCAGCATTTT.

The chain employs TRBV7-9 and TRBJ2-1; 7 nucleotides align to TRBD1. V lost 5 bases and J lost 5; bases outside the gene matches: 12. Germline V CDR1 and CDR2: SEHNR, FQNEAQ (reference sequence). The CDR3 is 16 amino acids. The chain's CDR3 is CASSPQGTEYHNEQFF. CDR3 in DNA: TGTGCCAGCAGCCCACAGGGGACAGAATACCACAATGAGCAGTTCTTC.

The chain has TRBV5-6 and TRBJ2-7; TRBD1 aligns across 7 bases. V was pared by 0 bases and J by 2 bases, with 8 bases of the junction left unmatched. This CDR3 region has 16 residues. The germline CDR1 and CDR2 sequences are SGHDT and YYEEEE. DNA of the CDR3: TGTGCCAGCAGCTTGGGTCGGACAGGCACAACCTACGAGCAGTACTTC. As protein: CASSLGRTGTTYEQYF. Full variable domain (rest looked up from reference TRBV5-6 and TRBJ2-7): DAGVTQSPTHLIKTRGQQVTLRCSPKSGHDTVSWYQQALGQGPQFIFQYYEEEERQRGNFPDRFSGHQFPNYSSELNVNALLLGDSALYLCASSLGRTGTTYEQYFGPGTRLTVT.

The chain carries TRBV5-1 and TRBJ2-5; 8 nucleotides line up with TRBD2. Trimming took 4 bases from V and 6 from J; bases not matched to a gene: 5. Germline V gives CDR1 SGHRS, CDR2 YFSETQ. CDR3 size: 13 residues. DNA of the CDR3: TGCGCCAGCAGCCATAGCGGGGACAAGACCCAGTACTTC. It translates to CASSHSGDKTQYF.

The chain uses TRBV6-1 and TRBJ1-1; D not resolved. The ends were cut back, 6 bases at V and 3 bases at J, with 14 bases in the middle. Germline lookup yields CDR1 MNHNS and CDR2 SASEGT. CDR3 length equals 14 residues. CDR3 DNA sequence: TGTGCCAGCAGGGAGCCAGCAAGTTACACTGAAGCTTTCTTT. Its protein product is CASREPASYTEAFF.

For the CDR3, the DNA is TGTGCCAGCAGTCGGGACAGAAGGATGAACACTGAAGCTTTCTTT. This gives the protein CASSRDRRMNTEAFF. The rearrangement joins TRBV6-5 to TRBJ1-1; 7 nucleotides align to TRBD1. The CDR3 length is 15 residues. The ends lost 5 bases at V and 0 bases at J; junction bases unmatched: 6. CDR1 is MNHEY and CDR2 is SVGAGI in the germline V gene.

The chain carries TRBV4-1 and TRBJ1-2, with a possible D match to TRBD1 (6 bases). V lost 1 base and J 5 bases, leaving 20 bases between the germline ends. Germline V gene data show CDR1 as MGHRA and CDR2 as YSYEKL. The CDR3 spans 17 residues. The CDR3 region is CASSQGGTRQEYYGYTF. DNA for the CDR3: TGCGCCAGCAGCCAAGGGGGGACAAGACAGGAGTATTATGGCTACACCTTC.